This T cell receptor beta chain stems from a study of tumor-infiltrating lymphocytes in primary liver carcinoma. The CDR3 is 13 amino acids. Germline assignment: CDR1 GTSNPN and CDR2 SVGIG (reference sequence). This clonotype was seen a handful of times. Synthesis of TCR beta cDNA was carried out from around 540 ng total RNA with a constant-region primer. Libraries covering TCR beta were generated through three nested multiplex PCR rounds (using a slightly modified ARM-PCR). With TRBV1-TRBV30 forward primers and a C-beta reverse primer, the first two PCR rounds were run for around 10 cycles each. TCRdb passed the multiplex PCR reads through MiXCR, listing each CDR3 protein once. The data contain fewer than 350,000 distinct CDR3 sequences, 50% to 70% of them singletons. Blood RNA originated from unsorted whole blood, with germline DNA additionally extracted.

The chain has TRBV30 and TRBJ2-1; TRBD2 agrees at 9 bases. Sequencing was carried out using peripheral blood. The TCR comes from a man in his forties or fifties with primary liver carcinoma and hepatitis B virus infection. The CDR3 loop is CAESGRWDNEQFF. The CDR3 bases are TGTGCTGAAAGCGGGAGGTGGGACAATGAGCAGTTCTTC. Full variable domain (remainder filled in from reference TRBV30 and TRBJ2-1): SQTIHQWPATLVQPVGSPLSLECTVEGTSNPNLYWYRQAAGRGLQLLFYSVGIGQISSEVPQNLSASRPQDRQFILSSKKLLLSDSGFYLCAESGRWDNEQFFGPGTRLTVL.